This T cell receptor beta chain was observed in a study of memory CD4+ T cells and cytomegalovirus serostatus. Broader study findings: Suggested: most of the CMV-linked TCR signature lies in CD4+ memory cells.

This clone has only a few counts. Its antigen is not identified. Per the study methods: Out-of-frame sequences were removed, leaving roughly 2,200,000 distinct TCRbeta sequences. This table comes from immunoSEQ multiplex PCR, and its TCRdb copy is limited to in-frame clones, with some not included. V and J calls and clone size are given by that table; D and trimming were obtained from the DNA. The sample yields fewer than 90,000 clones, under 80% seen once. V trimming: 3 bases; J trimming: 1 base; junction bases outside the gene matches: 5. Per the germline V gene, CDR1 is MNHNS and CDR2 is SASEGT. The CDR3 has 16 residues. Single viable CD3+CD4+CD8-CD45RO+ cells were sorted as the memory CD4+ T cells. Serum IgG to CMV pp150, pp28, p38 and p52 defined serostatus.

The material sequenced was memory CD4+ T cells from blood. The rearrangement uses TRBV6-1 and TRBJ1-3, with 8 bases aligning to TRBD1. This clonotype originated in an adult in good health and CMV-seropositive. The CDR3 sequence: CASSDPGGRSGNTIYF. Here the CDR3 DNA reads TGTGCCAGCAGTGACCCAGGGGGCAGGTCTGGAAACACCATATATTTT.